One and the same sample provided the 8 T cell receptor beta chains below, sequenced in a study of cytomegalovirus exposure and HLA in healthy donors. Generated by immunoSEQ multiplex PCR, the TCRdb table keeps only in-frame clones and is missing some. In the table there are 110,000 to 150,000 clones, 85% to 90% of which are singletons. The specimen was PBMCs. The receptors were gathered from a woman between 18 and 30 years old in good health and CMV-seropositive.

The gene calls are TRBV6-6 and TRBJ2-1; 8 nucleotides match TRBD1. The CDR3 length is 13 residues. In germline, CDR1 is MNHNY, CDR2 SVGAGI (reference sequence). J gave up 6 bases and V 11 bases, and 9 bases lay outside the gene matches. The CDR3 spells CALRGQGSNEQFF. CDR3 coding DNA: TGTGCCCTCAGGGGGCAGGGGAGCAATGAGCAGTTCTTC.

J is TRBJ2-5 and V is TRBV5-1; the D gene is possibly TRBD2 (6 bases). The CDR3 consists of 14 residues. V lost 7 bases to trimming and J lost 2 bases, with 15 bases between them. CDR1 and CDR2 from the germline V gene are SGHRS and YFSETQ. As DNA, the CDR3 is TGCGCCAGCGCCCGGAGGGTAGAGCAAGAGACCCAGTACTTC. Translating gives CASARRVEQETQYF.

The V gene is TRBV6-6, the J gene TRBJ1-1; D not certain. CDR1 is MNHNY and CDR2 is SVGAGI in the germline V gene (reference sequence). V was cut by 2 bases and J by 2 bases, with 12 bases left in between. This CDR3 is 15 amino acids long. CDR3 in DNA: TGTGCCAGCAGTTACGACGCGACATACAACACTGAAGCTTTCTTT. Translated, it gives CASSYDATYNTEAFF.

The chain uses TRBV29-1 and TRBJ1-2; weak D call: TRBD1 (5 bases). This CDR3 has 16 amino acids. The V and J ends lost 4 bases and 6 bases respectively, with 24 bases between them. Germline V CDR1 and CDR2: SQVTM, ANQGSEA. This CDR3 is CSVVHKNGRVKDGYTF. DNA of the CDR3: TGCAGCGTTGTTCACAAAAACGGCAGGGTTAAAGATGGCTACACCTTC.

This clone was counted between two and nine times. The chain links TRBV28 to TRBJ2-7; D unclear. Looked up from germline, CDR1 is MDHEN and CDR2 is SYDVKM. CDR3 size: 12 residues. V lost 6 bases to trimming and J lost 0 bases, with 6 bases between them. CDR3 amino acids: CASSFSSYEQYF. Here the CDR3 DNA reads TGTGCCAGCAGCTTCAGCTCCTACGAGCAGTACTTC.

The chain couples TRBV30 to TRBJ2-5, with D possibly matching TRBD2 (6 bases). The CDR3 sequence is 15 residues long. Germline V gene sequence: CDR1 GTSNPN, CDR2 SVGIG (reference sequence). V lost 1 base and J 1 base, leaving 13 bases between the germline ends. The CDR3: CAWSDMRGFQETQYF. CDR3 sequence (DNA): TGTGCCTGGAGTGATATGCGGGGCTTCCAAGAGACCCAGTACTTC.

The chain is built from TRBV7-8 and TRBJ1-2, with a possible D match to TRBD1 (6 bases). The germline gives CDR1 SGHVS, CDR2 FQNEAQ. The CDR3 runs to 13 residues. V was shortened by 5 bases and J by 7 bases, with 14 bases between the two germline ends. The CDR3 bases are TGTGCCAGCAGCGAAATAGGGGGTGGTGGCTACACCTTC. This translates into CASSEIGGGGYTF.

V gene TRBV6-1 combines with J gene TRBJ1-2; TRBD1 agrees at 8 bases. The CDR3 covers 15 residues. After removal of 3 bases from V and 8 bases from J, the junction contained 11 bases not matched to a gene. Germline loops: CDR1 MNHNS, CDR2 SASEGT. The CDR3 here is CASSEVLDRDRGYTF. The CDR3 DNA reads TGTGCCAGCAGTGAGGTCTTGGACAGGGACCGGGGCTACACCTTC.